A selection of T cell receptor beta chains follows, all from one sample in a study of PD-L1 blockade in urothelial cancer. Profiling relied on immunoSEQ multiplex PCR, and the TCRdb table lists in-frame clones only, not all of them. This sample yields around 69,000 clones, of which more than 85% are seen a single time; 0.7% to 0.9% belongs to the top ten. Sequencing used PBMCs, obtained around atezolizumab (anti-PD-L1) treatment. Receptors were obtained from an elderly woman with urothelial cancer. The CDR3 runs from the conserved cysteine through the conserved F or W. A D gene is named only where the DNA matches it firmly. Clone sizes are given selectively: once, few, many, or a class where the clone is expanded.

TRBJ1-1 | once | TRBV6-5 | . | CASSYSRDTEAFF | TGTGCCAGCAGTTATAGCCGGGATACTGAAGCTTTCTTT
TRBJ1-5 | . | TRBV7-2 | . | CASSLSPANVQPQHF | TGTGCCAGCAGCTTGTCGCCCGCTAATGTCCAGCCCCAGCATTTT
TRBJ1-4 | . | TRBV18 | . | CASSRSTNEKLFF | TGTGCCAGCTCGAGATCAACTAATGAAAAACTGTTTTTT
TRBJ2-3 | . | TRBV7-8 | TRBD2 | CASSLGLDFKADTQYF | TGTGCCAGCAGCTTGGGACTAGACTTCAAAGCAGATACGCAGTATTTT
TRBJ2-5 | few | TRBV5-1 | TRBD2 | CASSPGLAGVSETQYF | TGCGCCAGCAGCCCGGGACTAGCGGGAGTATCGGAGACCCAGTACTTC
TRBJ1-1 | . | TRBV19 | TRBD1 | CASTRTGGTEAFF | TGTGCCAGTACCCGGACAGGGGGCACTGAAGCTTTCTTT
TRBJ1-1 | . | TRBV7-9 | . | CASSFGRGGDTEAFF | TGTGCCAGCAGTTTTGGCAGGGGAGGGGACACTGAAGCTTTCTTT
TRBJ1-1 | . | TRBV28 | . | CASSLARMNTEAFF | TGTGCCAGCAGTTTGGCGAGGATGAACACTGAAGCTTTCTTT
TRBJ2-2 | . | TRBV19 | . | CASSSFRELFF | TGTGCCAGTAGTAGTTTCAGGGAGCTGTTTTTT
TRBJ2-1 | . | TRBV27 | . | CASSLSGVIEQFF | TGTGCCAGCAGTTTATCGGGAGTGATTGAGCAGTTCTTC
TRBJ2-3 | . | TRBV29-1 | TRBD2 | CSVEGPGLAGTDTQYF | TGCAGCGTTGAAGGACCGGGACTAGCGGGCACAGATACGCAGTATTTT
TRBJ1-5 | . | TRBV7-2 | . | CASSPRQGNQPQHF | TGTGCCAGCAGCCCGCGACAGGGCAATCAGCCCCAGCATTTT